This entry lists 22 T cell receptor beta chains sequenced from one sample in a study of regulatory T cells in long-lasting Graves disease. The TCR beta library used iRepertoire HTBI primers with Arm-PCR amplification of CDR3. TCRdb re-analysed the multiplex PCR reads in MiXCR, keeping a single row per CDR3 protein. The sample yields about 540,000 distinct CDR3 sequences, 13% seen once. Time point reported: newly diagnosed GD, antithyroid drugs for less than 3 months. Isolated PBMC RNA provided the starting material for the TCR library. These data are also associated with another study on T cells in Graves' hyperthyroidism and ophthalmopathy.

Sequenced material: peripheral blood mononuclear cells (PBMCs), taken at new diagnosis, from a patient treated with antithyroid drugs. These receptors all stem from a man in his thirties or forties with Graves disease.

This clonotype was picked up many times. The rearrangement joins TRBV12-3 or TRBV12-4 to TRBJ2-3; 9 bases align to TRBD1. This CDR3 has 17 residues. The V and J ends lost 5 bases and 3 bases, in that order; junction bases with no gene match: 12. CDR3 in amino acids: CASSPDLRQGGTDTQYF. CDR3 bases: TGTGCCAGCAGTCCTGATCTCAGACAGGGGGGAACAGATACGCAGTATTTT.

This clonotype was seen at least ten times. The gene calls are TRBV6-5 and TRBJ1-1; 11 nucleotides line up with TRBD1. The CDR3 totals 15 residues. The germline V gene has CDR1 MNHEY and CDR2 SVGAGI. V lost 4 bases, J lost 6 bases, and 7 bases stayed unmatched. CDR3 protein: CASSFRDRGMSEAFF. CDR3 DNA: TGTGCCAGCAGTTTCCGGGACAGGGGGATGTCTGAAGCTTTCTTT.

The gene calls are TRBV5-6 and TRBJ1-5; no clear D. Germline assignment: CDR1 SGHDT and CDR2 YYEEEE. Trimming shortened V by 1 base and J by 3 bases, and 17 bases separated the two germline ends. CDR3 length: 17 residues. In DNA form, the CDR3 reads TGTGCCAGCAGCTTGAGTGGGATGGCCAGGACCAATCAGCCCCAGCATTTT. It codes for CASSLSGMARTNQPQHF. Combining the CDR3 with reference TRBV5-6 and TRBJ1-5 gives the whole variable domain DAGVTQSPTHLIKTRGQQVTLRCSPKSGHDTVSWYQQALGQGPQFIFQYYEEEERQRGNFPDRFSGHQFPNYSSELNVNALLLGDSALYLCASSLSGMARTNQPQHFGDGTRLSIL.

The chain employs TRBV27 and TRBJ2-7, with 14 bases aligning to TRBD2. Looked up from germline, CDR1 is MNHEY and CDR2 is SMNVEV (reference sequence). The V gene end was trimmed by 4 bases and the J gene end by 6 bases; junction bases not matched to a gene: 14. This CDR3 spans 18 amino acids. CDR3 sequence reads: CASSWRPWGLAGEGEQYF. As DNA, the CDR3 is TGTGCCAGCAGTTGGCGTCCGTGGGGACTAGCGGGAGAGGGCGAGCAGTACTTC.

This clonotype was counted ten times or more. V gene TRBV12-3 or TRBV12-4 combines with J gene TRBJ1-1; D is possibly TRBD1 (5 bases). The CDR3 loop spans 14 amino acids. V was trimmed by 7 bases and J by 6 bases, leaving 18 bases between them. The CDR3 nucleotides are TGTGCCAGCACCGCTGGGGGAGGTAGGGCTGAAGCTTTCTTT. Protein sequence: CASTAGGGRAEAFF.

The CDR3 DNA sequence: TGTGCCAGCACCCCACGTCGGGGGGCCGGTGAGCAGTTCTTC. Encoded protein: CASTPRRGAGEQFF. V is TRBV7-9 and J is TRBJ2-1; possibly TRBD2 for D (7 bases). CDR3 size: 14 residues. Deletions cut 7 bases from V and 9 bases from J, with 19 bases between. The germline CDR1 and CDR2 sequences are SEHNR and FQNEAQ (reference sequence).

In DNA form, the CDR3 reads TGTGCCAGCAGTGAATCCGGTCCTAGAACAGATACGCAGTATTTT. This gives the protein CASSESGPRTDTQYF. The chain has TRBV25-1 and TRBJ2-3; the D is unclear. The CDR3 contains 15 residues. The ends were cut back, 1 base at V and 3 bases at J, with 11 bases in the middle. CDR1 MGHDK and CDR2 SYGVNS come from the germline V gene.

This chain uses TRBV7-2 with TRBJ2-1, with 10 bases fitting TRBD2. This CDR3 has 17 residues. Germline assignment: CDR1 SGHTA and CDR2 FQGNSA. V dropped 5 bases and J dropped 9; count of bases not matched to a gene: 16. The DNA for the CDR3 is TGTGCCAGCAGCCTCCAGGGACTAGCGAGAGGTCGGGCTGAGCAGTTCTTC. Protein: CASSLQGLARGRAEQFF.

Ten or more counts support this clonotype. V usage is TRBV9 and J usage is TRBJ2-3; 7 bases fit TRBD2. This CDR3 spans 15 amino acids. Germline CDR1 is SGDLS and CDR2 is YYNGEE. Trimming took 0 bases from V and 4 from J; bases not matched to a gene: 5. CDR3 in amino acids: CASSVEAGRADTQYF. The CDR3 DNA follows: TGTGCCAGCAGCGTAGAGGCGGGGAGGGCAGATACGCAGTATTTT.

This clonotype was found many times. This chain joins TRBV6-1 and TRBJ2-3; 7 bases line up with TRBD2. The ends lost 7 bases at V and 6 bases at J; junction bases unmatched: 7. There are 13 residues in the CDR3. The germline CDR1 and CDR2 sequences are MNHNS and SASEGT. CDR3 amino acids: CASTPGTTDTQYF. In DNA form, the CDR3 reads TGTGCCAGCACCCCCGGGACTACCGATACGCAGTATTTT.

This clonotype appeared many times. The rearrangement joins TRBV27 to TRBJ2-5; 9 nucleotides match TRBD2. The J segment lost 5 bases and the V segment lost 8 bases, leaving 12 bases of the junction unmatched. CDR3 length: 15 amino acids. Germline V CDR1 and CDR2: MNHEY, SMNVEV (reference sequence). The DNA for the CDR3 is TGTGCCAGCCGACACTATAGCGGGAGTTATGAGACCCAGTACTTC. Protein product: CASRHYSGSYETQYF.

This clonotype was seen at least ten times. The chain couples TRBV10-3 to TRBJ2-7; 7 nucleotides agree with TRBD2. Germline V gene lookup returns CDR1 ENHRY and CDR2 SYGVKD. This CDR3 has 14 amino acids. V dropped 2 bases and J dropped 3; count of bases not matched to a gene: 4. The CDR3 protein is CAISERREYYEQYF. The CDR3 region has the DNA TGTGCCATCAGTGAGAGGCGGGAGTACTACGAGCAGTACTTC.

The rearrangement links TRBV7-8 to TRBJ1-5; D possibly corresponds to TRBD1 (5 bases). The germline V and J ends were trimmed by 5 bases and 4 bases, with 15 bases remaining between them. The CDR3 loop spans 15 amino acids. Germline V lookup: CDR1 SGHVS, CDR2 FQNEAQ. This chain's CDR3 is CASSHPIGGNQPQHF. CDR3 nucleotides: TGTGCCAGCAGCCACCCGATTGGGGGGAATCAGCCCCAGCATTTT. Complete variable domain (other parts from reference TRBV7-8 and TRBJ1-5): GAGVSQSPRYKVAKRGQDVALRCDPISGHVSLFWYQQALGQGPEFLTYFQNEAQLDKSGLPSDRFFAERPEGSVSTLKIQRTQQEDSAVYLCASSHPIGGNQPQHFGDGTRLSIL.

The chain has TRBV6-1 and TRBJ2-1; D remains ambiguous. The CDR3 length is 15 residues. Germline V gene data show CDR1 as MNHNS and CDR2 as SASEGT. V shed 6 bases and J shed 0 bases, with 12 bases lying between them. The CDR3 coding sequence is TGTGCCAGCAGACTGGACCAGAGCTCCTACAATGAGCAGTTCTTC. Translated, it gives CASRLDQSSYNEQFF.

At least ten counts were recorded for this clonotype. The chain employs TRBV20-1 and TRBJ2-6; D gene uncertain. This CDR3 spans 16 amino acids. The V gene lost 5 bases and the J gene lost 0 bases, with 14 bases spanning the gap. In germline, CDR1 is DFQATT, CDR2 SNEGSKA (reference sequence). Written as DNA, the CDR3 is TGCAGTGCTCGAAACCCTCCCAGCTCTGGGGCCAACGTCCTGACTTTC. Protein sequence: CSARNPPSSGANVLTF.

The rearrangement joins TRBV25-1 to TRBJ2-7; D possibly uses TRBD1 or TRBD2 (5 bases each). Trimming removed 10 bases from V and 1 base from J, with 8 bases in between. CDR1 and CDR2 (germline): MGHDK, SYGVNS. The CDR3 extends over 11 amino acids. The CDR3 loop reads CATGTSYEQYF. As DNA, the CDR3 is TGTGCCACCGGGACGTCCTACGAGCAGTACTTC.

This clonotype was seen many times. The chain employs TRBV5-1 and TRBJ2-4, with D unclear. Trimming took off 0 bases at V and 7 bases at J, with 11 bases between the two ends. The CDR3 is 14 amino acids. Germline V lookup: CDR1 SGHRS, CDR2 YFSETQ. The CDR3 DNA sequence: TGCGCCAGCAGCTTGGAGCAGTCTGGGAACATTCAGTACTTC. Its translation is CASSLEQSGNIQYF.

Many counts were recorded for this clonotype. The V call is TRBV12-3 or TRBV12-4, the J call TRBJ1-2; 9 bases are shared with TRBD1. The CDR3 sequence is 14 residues long. Germline trimming cut 6 bases from V and 6 bases from J; bases unmatched to any gene: 8. This CDR3 is CASSLQGAGDGYTF. CDR3 coding DNA: TGTGCCAGCAGCCTACAGGGGGCCGGGGATGGCTACACCTTC.

This clonotype was seen many times. V is TRBV5-1 and J is TRBJ1-1; TRBD1 matches at 8 bases. Germline V gene lookup returns CDR1 SGHRS and CDR2 YFSETQ. Losses at the gene ends were 0 bases for V and 11 bases for J; bases not matched to a gene: 9. The CDR3 has 14 amino acids. The DNA of the CDR3 is TGCGCCAGCAGCTTGGCCTCACAGGGGGAAGTCGCTTTCTTT. Its translation is CASSLASQGEVAFF.

This clonotype was seen ten or more times. The rearrangement joins TRBV29-1 to TRBJ2-7; TRBD2 matches at 11 bases. Germline-derived CDR1 and CDR2 are SQVTM and ANQGSEA. The V and J ends lost 7 bases and 2 bases, in that order; junction bases with no gene match: 10. CDR3 length: 15 amino acids. The CDR3 sequence is CSAETGTSGTYEQYF. CDR3 DNA sequence: TGCAGCGCCGAGACCGGGACTAGCGGAACCTACGAGCAGTACTTC.

This clonotype was counted ten times or more. The genes are TRBV12-3 or TRBV12-4 and TRBJ1-2; tentative D call: TRBD1 (6 bases). The V end was cut by 7 bases, the J end by 8 bases, with 17 bases between. CDR3 length: 13 residues. The CDR3, as DNA: TGTGCCAGCAATAACCGGGACACCGGAGGCTACACCTTC. Protein: CASNNRDTGGYTF.

The V and J genes are TRBV5-5 and TRBJ1-3; possible D gene TRBD1, 5 bases. The CDR3 has 15 residues. Germline CDR1 is SGHKS and CDR2 is YYEKEE (reference sequence). V was shortened by 2 bases and J by 3 bases, with 12 bases between the two germline ends. CDR3 protein: CASSFRDYLGNTIYF. In DNA form, the CDR3 reads TGTGCCAGCAGCTTCCGGGACTACCTTGGAAACACCATATATTTT.